Below, 24 T cell receptor beta chains from the same sample are listed, as sequenced in a study of T-cell reconstitution after alpha-beta-depleted transplantation in children. These receptors lack a known antigen. The TCRbeta library incorporated unique molecular identifiers. TCRdb ran MiXCR on the PCR reads and lists one entry per CDR3 protein. The profile shows some 300,000 distinct CDR3 sequences, roughly 7.8% of them singletons. General study points: From newly produced T cells came most of the T-cell counts and diversity one year after transplant.

This specimen consisted of peripheral blood, obtained 360 days after TCRalphabeta/CD19-depleted stem cell transplant. These receptors were taken from a female patient aged 2-15 years who had a stem cell transplant for Fanconi anemia, so the T cells may come from the graft donor.

Ten or more counts support this clonotype. This chain connects TRBV12-3 or TRBV12-4 to TRBJ2-1; D ambiguous. The V and J ends lost 6 bases and 0 bases respectively, with 6 bases between them. The CDR3 sequence is 13 residues long. CDR3 DNA sequence: TGTGCCAGCAGAGTGGACTCCTACAATGAGCAGTTCTTC. Protein: CASRVDSYNEQFF.

This clonotype was observed a handful of times. The chain couples TRBV2 to TRBJ2-6, with D perhaps TRBD1 (5 bases). The germline V gene encodes CDR1 SNHLY and CDR2 FYNNEI. Trimming pared 2 bases from V and 0 bases from J, leaving 14 bases between. The CDR3 loop spans 18 amino acids. The chain's CDR3 is CASSENTAGPSGANVLTF. Written as DNA, the CDR3 is TGTGCCAGCAGTGAAAATACGGCAGGGCCCTCTGGGGCCAACGTCCTGACTTTC.

This clonotype was recorded many times. The chain is built from TRBV9 and TRBJ2-3; 12 bases are shared with TRBD2. This CDR3 is built from 18 residues. Germline loops: CDR1 SGDLS, CDR2 YYNGEE. The junction had 9 bases not matched to a gene; V was cut back by 4 bases and J by 0 bases. Here the CDR3 reads CASSQRTSGESSTDTQYF. CDR3 coding DNA: TGTGCCAGCAGCCAAAGGACTAGCGGGGAATCTAGCACAGATACGCAGTATTTT.

In its sample, this clonotype was seen many times. The chain links TRBV29-1 to TRBJ2-3; D gene ambiguous. Deletions cut 0 bases from V and 4 bases from J, with 5 bases between. This CDR3 comprises 12 residues. CDR1 is SQVTM and CDR2 is ANQGSEA in the germline V gene. The CDR3 DNA follows: TGCAGCGTTGAAGAAGCTTCAGATACGCAGTATTTT. Translating gives CSVEEASDTQYF.

This clonotype was seen ten or more times. The genes are TRBV5-1 and TRBJ2-5; 7 positions agree with TRBD1. Germline V CDR1 and CDR2: SGHRS, YFSETQ. J lost 1 base, V lost 4 bases, and 7 bases had no gene match. This CDR3 is built from 15 residues. The CDR3 loop reads CASSEPGQIQETQYF. The CDR3 DNA is TGCGCCAGCAGCGAGCCGGGACAGATCCAAGAGACCCAGTACTTC.

This clonotype came up many times. The rearrangement uses TRBV5-1 and TRBJ1-5; 7 bases fit TRBD1. Per germline, CDR1 SGHRS and CDR2 YFSETQ. The V segment lost 0 bases and the J segment 6 bases; nucleotides outside the gene matches: 0. This CDR3 spans 13 amino acids. CDR3 coding DNA: TGCGCCAGCAGCTTGGAGGGGGCTCAGCCCCAGCATTTT. Translating gives CASSLEGAQPQHF.

The table lists this clonotype with a few counts. The chain links TRBV7-2 to TRBJ1-2; D is ambiguous. The V end lost 1 base, the J end lost 2 bases, and 11 bases lay between the germline ends. There are 15 residues in the CDR3. From germline, CDR1 is SGHTA and CDR2 FQGNSA. The CDR3 loop is CASSLDNRINYGYTF. The CDR3 DNA sequence: TGTGCCAGCAGCTTAGATAACAGAATAAACTATGGCTACACCTTC.

This clonotype was detected a few times. V usage is TRBV20-1 and J usage is TRBJ1-1; D remains ambiguous. The CDR3 covers 12 residues. Trimming cost V 6 bases and J 0 bases, with 8 bases left between them. Germline CDR1 and CDR2: DFQATT and SNEGSKA (reference sequence). CDR3 in DNA: TGCAGTGCCGCACGGGTGAACACTGAAGCTTTCTTT. Translation: CSAARVNTEAFF.

J is TRBJ1-1 and V is TRBV7-9; weak D call: TRBD1 (6 bases). Trimming took off 6 bases at V and 6 bases at J, with 14 bases between the two ends. The CDR3 runs 13 residues. Germline V gene data show CDR1 as SEHNR and CDR2 as FQNEAQ (reference sequence). The CDR3 nucleotides read TGTGCCAGCAGGGAGGGGGGTAGTTCTGAAGCTTTCTTT. Its translation is CASREGGSSEAFF.

This clonotype was seen ten or more times. CDR3 DNA: TGTGCCAGCAGTTACTCCGCGGGAGTGGAAAAACTGTTTTTT. Translation: CASSYSAGVEKLFF. This chain connects TRBV6-5 to TRBJ1-4; D is unresolved. The CDR3 length is 14 residues. V was cut by 0 bases and J by 8 bases, with 10 bases left in between. Germline assignment: CDR1 MNHEY and CDR2 SVGAGI.

The chain couples TRBV6-1 to TRBJ2-4; D is undetermined. V dropped 7 bases and J dropped 1 base, with 23 bases sitting between them. Looked up from germline, CDR1 is MNHNS and CDR2 is SASEGT. The CDR3 is made up of 18 amino acids. CDR3: CASTNLQGSAYAKNIQYF. In DNA form, the CDR3 reads TGTGCCAGCACCAATCTTCAAGGTTCTGCGTATGCCAAAAACATTCAGTACTTC.

This clonotype appeared many times. The rearrangement links TRBV6-6 to TRBJ2-7, with 15 bases lining up with TRBD2. Germline CDR1 and CDR2: MNHNY and SVGAGI (reference sequence). J gave up 2 bases and V 4 bases, and 6 bases lay outside the gene matches. The CDR3 has 17 residues. The CDR3 protein is CASSFIRTSGGAYEQYF. For the CDR3, the DNA is TGTGCCAGCAGTTTCATAAGGACTAGCGGGGGGGCCTACGAGCAGTACTTC.

The V call is TRBV25-1, the J call TRBJ1-1; the D is unclear. The CDR3 extends over 13 amino acids. Germline V gene lookup returns CDR1 MGHDK and CDR2 SYGVNS. Trimming shortened V by 6 bases and J by 4 bases, and 12 bases separated the two germline ends. The DNA for the CDR3 is TGTGCCAGCAGACCAAAACGGACCACTGAAGCTTTCTTT. It encodes CASRPKRTTEAFF. Supplemented by reference TRBV25-1 and TRBJ1-1, the full variable domain reads EADIYQTPRYLVIGTGKKITLECSQTMGHDKMYWYQQDPGMELHLIHYSYGVNSTEKGDLSSESTVSRIRTEHFPLTLESARPSHTSQYLCASRPKRTTEAFFGQGTRLTVV.

This clonotype was observed a handful of times. J is TRBJ1-5 and V is TRBV20-1, with D uncertain. The CDR3 loop spans 14 amino acids. CDR1 and CDR2 (germline): DFQATT, SNEGSKA (reference sequence). V dropped 5 bases and J dropped 0 bases, with 11 bases sitting between them. The CDR3 sequence is CSALLPYSNQPQHF. The CDR3 bases are TGCAGTGCTCTCCTCCCCTATAGCAATCAGCCCCAGCATTTT.

There are many counts of this clonotype. V usage is TRBV3-1 and J usage is TRBJ2-3; possible D gene TRBD2, 5 bases. Per germline, CDR1 LGHDT and CDR2 YNNKEL (reference sequence). CDR3 length equals 12 residues. Trimming took 8 bases from V and 6 from J, leaving 12 bases between them. CDR3: CASQLGGDTQYF. The CDR3 DNA follows: TGTGCCAGCCAGCTGGGCGGGGATACGCAGTATTTT.

The sample holds many counts of this clonotype. V usage is TRBV10-2 and J usage is TRBJ2-1; TRBD2 matches at 10 bases. The germline CDR1 and CDR2 sequences are WSHSY and SAAADI. V shed 3 bases and J 4 bases; nucleotides not matched to a gene: 18. CDR3 length equals 20 residues. The CDR3 here is CASSEWPSGGPLTLYNEQFF. The DNA for the CDR3 is TGCGCCAGCAGTGAATGGCCTAGCGGGGGCCCTCTCACACTGTACAATGAGCAGTTCTTC.

The V gene is TRBV5-4, the J gene TRBJ1-1; D is perhaps TRBD1 (5 bases). This CDR3 has 16 residues. Trimming stripped 0 bases from V and 0 bases from J, with 12 bases between. CDR1 SGHNT and CDR2 YYREEE come from the germline V gene (reference sequence). The CDR3 coding sequence is TGTGCCAGCAGCTTGGGCCTAGGGGACCTGAACACTGAAGCTTTCTTT. Its protein product is CASSLGLGDLNTEAFF.

J is TRBJ2-7 and V is TRBV5-5; D may be TRBD2 (5 bases). This CDR3 comprises 14 residues. The germline CDR1 and CDR2 sequences are SGHKS and YYEKEE (reference sequence). The V gene lost 0 bases and the J gene lost 0 bases, with 7 bases spanning the gap. The CDR3 region has the DNA TGTGCCAGCAGCTTGGAACGGGGCTCCTACGAGCAGTACGTC. Translating gives CASSLERGSYEQYV.

This clonotype was seen repeatedly, ten times or more. This chain connects TRBV14 to TRBJ1-2; 7 nucleotides agree with TRBD1. The V and J ends lost 6 bases and 3 bases, in that order; junction bases with no gene match: 7. Germline CDR1 reads SGHDN; CDR2 reads FVKESK. This CDR3 region has 14 residues. CDR3 loop: CASSRTGVYYGYTF. The CDR3 DNA is TGTGCCAGCAGTCGGACAGGCGTGTACTATGGCTACACCTTC.

The chain recombines TRBV7-8 with TRBJ1-2, with D hard to call. Germline CDR1 SGHVS, CDR2 FQNEAQ. Trimming cost V 4 bases and J 7 bases, with 22 bases left between them. This CDR3 comprises 16 residues. The CDR3 sequence: CASSSKRTFGGGGYTF. The CDR3 coding sequence is TGTGCCAGCAGCTCCAAAAGGACGTTCGGTGGTGGTGGCTACACCTTC.

The V and J genes are TRBV7-9 and TRBJ2-2; D unclear. Germline V gives CDR1 SEHNR, CDR2 FQNEAQ (reference sequence). V was shortened by 1 base and J by 6 bases, with 6 bases between the two germline ends. The CDR3 is 13 residues long. CDR3 region: CASSLDYPGELFF. The DNA for the CDR3 is TGTGCCAGCAGCTTAGACTACCCCGGGGAGCTGTTTTTT.

This chain links TRBV7-9 with TRBJ1-2; D gene ambiguous. Germline V gives CDR1 SEHNR, CDR2 FQNEAQ (reference sequence). Trimming cost V 4 bases and J 0 bases, with 9 bases left between them. The CDR3 contains 14 residues. CDR3 nucleotide sequence: TGTGCCAGCAGCTCAAGCAGTGCTAACTATGGCTACACCTTC. Its protein product is CASSSSSANYGYTF.

The rearrangement links TRBV29-1 to TRBJ1-3, with D maybe TRBD1 (5 bases). CDR1 is SQVTM and CDR2 is ANQGSEA in the germline V gene. Trimming pared 3 bases from V and 0 bases from J, leaving 9 bases between. This CDR3 has 14 residues. The CDR3 protein is CSVDGGSSGNTIYF. In DNA, the CDR3 is TGCAGCGTTGACGGGGGAAGCTCTGGAAACACCATATATTTT.

V usage is TRBV3-1 and J usage is TRBJ2-7; D may be TRBD2 (5 bases). The V gene's germline CDR1 is LGHDT and CDR2 YNNKEL (reference sequence). This CDR3 is built from 16 residues. V was pared by 1 base and J by 1 base, with 14 bases between. The CDR3 DNA is TGTGCCAGCAGCCAAGGGGCGGGTACTGTGTCCTACGAGCAGTACTTC. This gives the protein CASSQGAGTVSYEQYF.